This T cell receptor beta chain derives from a study of blood T cell repertoires in COVID-19. Produced via immunoSEQ multiplex PCR; TCRdb's table is partial and in-frame only. The table records fewer than 250,000 clones, almost 85% of them present only once. Per germline, CDR1 WNHNN and CDR2 SYGVQD (reference sequence). The CDR3 is 13 amino acids. The J segment lost 8 bases and the V segment lost 6 bases, leaving 9 bases of the junction unmatched. The chain is built from TRBV10-1 and TRBJ1-2, with 7 bases aligning to TRBD1. The clonotype originates from a man in his fifties or sixties with acute or convalescent COVID-19. The sample was peripheral blood. For the CDR3, the DNA is TGCGCCAGCAGCCTCGACAGGGCAGGGGGCTACACCTTC. Protein: CASSLDRAGGYTF.